Listed here are 2 T cell receptor beta chains from one sample, sequenced in a study of cytomegalovirus exposure and HLA in healthy donors. The PCR made use of 60 Vbeta and 13 Jbeta primers. Assay: immunoSEQ multiplex PCR; the TCRdb copy retains only in-frame clones and omits some. The sample gives under 200,000 clones, about 85% of which show up once; 3.8% is in the top ten. Sequencing used PBMCs. The receptors come from a man aged 50 to 59 in good health and CMV-seronegative.

The J gene is TRBJ2-7, the V gene TRBV9; TRBD1 matches 10 bases. This CDR3 has 14 amino acids. Trimming removed 3 bases from V and 7 bases from J; junction bases left unmatched: 7. CDR1 SGDLS and CDR2 YYNGEE come from the germline V gene. The CDR3 sequence: CASSAGGQGSEQYF. For the CDR3, the DNA is TGTGCCAGCAGCGCAGGGGGACAGGGGAGTGAGCAGTACTTC.

This sequence joins TRBV18 and TRBJ2-5; the D gene is possibly TRBD2 (6 bases). Germline loops: CDR1 KGHSH, CDR2 LQKENI. V lost 3 bases and J lost 2, with 13 bases in between. This CDR3 region has 15 residues. The CDR3 nucleotides are TGTGCCAGCTCACCGGGCAATGCGGGGCAAGAGACCCAGTACTTC. Its protein product is CASSPGNAGQETQYF. Drawing the rest from reference TRBV18 and TRBJ2-5, the complete variable domain is NAGVMQNPRHLVRRRGQEARLRCSPMKGHSHVYWYRQLPEEGLKFMVYLQKENIIDESGMPKERFSAEFPKEGPSILRIQQVVRGDSAAYFCASSPGNAGQETQYFGPGTRLLVL.